Following are 2 T cell receptor beta chains from one sample sequenced in a study of T cell clones after liver transplantation. Measured with immunoSEQ multiplex PCR; TCRdb has only the in-frame clones, and not every one. Of 68,000 or so clones listed, under 90% are singletons. The sample consisted of CD4+ T cells from blood, taken before liver transplant. The receptors shown here come from a human donor who received a liver transplant.

This clone was seen only once. The rearrangement links TRBV4-3 to TRBJ2-1; tentative D call: TRBD2 (6 bases). CDR3 size: 17 residues. The V gene lost 0 bases and the J gene lost 6 bases, with 18 bases spanning the gap. Germline CDR1 is LGHNA and CDR2 is YSLEER. CDR3 nucleotide sequence: TGCGCCAGCAGCCAAGAGGGAGAGCGGGCCGGTTCCAATGAGCAGTTCTTC. Its translation: CASSQEGERAGSNEQFF.

The V and J genes are TRBV11-3 and TRBJ2-3, with D possibly being TRBD2 (6 bases). The germline gives CDR1 SGHNT, CDR2 YENEEA. Between the trimmed V and J ends, which lost 5 bases and 1 base, there was a span of 10 bases. CDR3 length: 14 amino acids. This CDR3 reads CASSPGDRTDTQYF. CDR3 nucleotide sequence: TGTGCCAGCAGCCCGGGGGACCGCACAGATACGCAGTATTTT.